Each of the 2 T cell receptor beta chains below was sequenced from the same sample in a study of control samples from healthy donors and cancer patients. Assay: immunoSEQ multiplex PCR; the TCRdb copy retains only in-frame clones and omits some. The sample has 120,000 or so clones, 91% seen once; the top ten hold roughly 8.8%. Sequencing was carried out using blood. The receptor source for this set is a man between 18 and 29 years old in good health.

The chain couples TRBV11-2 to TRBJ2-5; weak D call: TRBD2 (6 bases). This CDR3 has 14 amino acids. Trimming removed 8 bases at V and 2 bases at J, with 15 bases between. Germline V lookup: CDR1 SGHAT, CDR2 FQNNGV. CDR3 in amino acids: CASGRGTQQETQYF. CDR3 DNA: TGTGCCAGCGGCCGCGGGACTCAACAAGAGACCCAGTACTTC.

This CDR3 reads CSASRGGNTEAFF. For the CDR3, the DNA is TGCAGTGCTAGTAGAGGGGGGAACACTGAAGCTTTCTTT. The V call is TRBV20-1, the J call TRBJ1-1; TRBD1 is a possible D gene (6 bases). The V gene's germline CDR1 is DFQATT and CDR2 SNEGSKA (reference sequence). CDR3 length: 13 amino acids. Trimming pared 3 bases from V and 1 base from J, leaving 9 bases between.